A selection of T cell receptor beta chains follows, all from one sample in a study of response to subunit inactivated influenza vaccine. TCRdb processed the RT-PCR reads anew with MiXCR; each CDR3 protein has one entry. The table has 650,000 or so distinct CDR3 sequences, 14% seen once. The sequences come from PBMCs from blood, collected 14 to 15 days before vaccination. The receptors were sampled from a man in his fifties or sixties who received an inactivated influenza vaccine. The CDR3 runs from the conserved cysteine through the conserved F or W. D genes are given only for firm matches. Some rows have no size entry. The others give once, few or many, or a class for an expanded clone.

D	V	J	size	CDR3	DNA
TRBD2	TRBV5-1	TRBJ2-7	few	CASRPEAGGSYEQYF	TGCGCCAGCAGACCCGAGGCGGGGGGCTCCTACGAGCAGTACTTC
.	TRBV10-1	TRBJ1-1	.	CASSESFGATGAFF	TGCGCCAGCAGTGAATCATTCGGGGCCACGGGGGCTTTCTTT
.	TRBV20-1	TRBJ2-7	few	CSARAMLGTDEEQYF	TGCAGTGCTAGGGCCATGTTAGGCACAGATGAGGAGCAGTACTTC
.	TRBV28	TRBJ1-1	few	CASRGEWTWNTEAFF	TGTGCCAGCAGGGGTGAATGGACTTGGAACACTGAAGCTTTCTTT
.	TRBV4-2	TRBJ2-5	many	CASSKDTTGTSSHQETQYF	TGTGCCAGCAGCAAAGACACGACAGGCACTAGTAGTCACCAAGAGACCCAGTACTTC
.	TRBV7-2	TRBJ1-4	.	CASSLTRATNEKLFF	TGTGCCAGCAGCTTAACCCGAGCAACTAATGAAAAACTGTTTTTT
.	TRBV9	TRBJ1-1	few	CASSPPGGSFAFF	TGTGCCAGCAGCCCCCCGGGGGGGTCTTTTGCTTTCTTT
.	TRBV3-1	TRBJ2-7	.	CASSQSLRGAREQYF	TGTGCCAGCAGCCAAAGCCTCCGGGGGGCACGGGAGCAGTACTTC
.	TRBV6-1	TRBJ2-1	.	CASRPGLLSDEQFF	TGTGCCAGCAGACCGGGACTGCTTAGCGATGAGCAGTTCTTC
.	TRBV12-3/TRBV12-4	TRBJ1-3	few	CASSFKGSGNTIYF	TGTGCCAGCAGTTTTAAGGGCTCTGGAAACACCATATATTTT
.	TRBV5-1	TRBJ2-4	.	CASREGGGPKNIQYF	TGCGCCAGCAGGGAGGGTGGAGGGCCCAAAAACATTCAGTACTTC
TRBD2	TRBV10-3	TRBJ2-3	.	CAISTDYLRGEQYF	TGTGCCATCAGTACGGACTATTTGCGGGGGGAACAGTATTTT
.	TRBV20-1	TRBJ1-4	.	CSARKDGQPREKLFF	TGCAGTGCTAGAAAGGACGGGCAGCCCCGGGAAAAACTGTTTTTT
.	TRBV19	TRBJ2-3	.	CASSIGRSHTDTQYF	TGTGCCAGTAGTATAGGCCGGTCCCACACAGATACGCAGTATTTT
TRBD2	TRBV29-1	TRBJ2-1	many	CSALGSGRAHNEQFF	TGCAGCGCTCTTGGTAGCGGGAGGGCACACAATGAGCAGTTCTTC
.	TRBV29-1	TRBJ2-5	.	CSTLWGIETQYF	TGCAGCACCTTATGGGGGATCGAGACCCAGTACTTC
.	TRBV6-1	TRBJ1-6	.	CASSPGAAVSPLHF	TGTGCCAGCAGTCCTGGGGCAGCCGTTTCACCCCTCCACTTT
.	TRBV20-1	TRBJ2-7	few	CSATKTSGTTLEQYF	TGCAGTGCTACTAAAACTTCCGGGACCACCCTCGAGCAGTACTTC
.	TRBV4-2	TRBJ2-7	few	CASSQDFVGLTPYEQYF	TGTGCCAGCAGCCAAGATTTCGTGGGCCTAACTCCCTACGAGCAGTACTTC
.	TRBV24-1	TRBJ2-7	few	CATSLGSGLSYEQYF	TGTGCCACCAGCCTAGGGTCCGGGCTATCCTACGAGCAGTACTTC
.	TRBV9	TRBJ2-1	.	CASSVATPGYEQFF	TGTGCCAGCAGCGTAGCTACCCCGGGGTATGAGCAGTTCTTC
.	TRBV20-1	TRBJ2-3	.	CSARDPRSGTQRDTQYF	TGCAGTGCTAGAGACCCTAGGAGCGGAACCCAGCGAGATACGCAGTATTTT
.	TRBV7-2	TRBJ2-7	few	CASSLLASAYEQYF	TGTGCCAGCAGCTTATTAGCGTCAGCCTACGAGCAGTACTTC
TRBD2	TRBV6-2/TRBV6-3	TRBJ2-1	.	CASRARGLPYNEQFF	TGTGCCAGCAGGGCGCGGGGGTTACCCTACAATGAGCAGTTCTTC
TRBD2	TRBV18	TRBJ2-1	.	CASSPLSLAGASSYNEQFF	TGTGCCAGCTCACCACTTTCCCTAGCGGGGGCTAGCTCCTACAATGAGCAGTTCTTC
TRBD1	TRBV12-3/TRBV12-4	TRBJ2-3	many	CASSFRTGGPSTDTQYF	TGTGCCAGCAGTTTTAGGACAGGGGGACCTAGCACAGATACGCAGTATTTT
.	TRBV12-3/TRBV12-4	TRBJ1-5	few	CASTRGGFQPQHF	TGTGCCAGCACCCGAGGGGGATTTCAGCCCCAGCATTTT
.	TRBV5-1	TRBJ2-3	few	CASSPRALTDTQYF	TGCGCCAGCAGCCCCCGCGCCCTCACAGATACGCAGTATTTT
.	TRBV2	TRBJ2-7	.	CASSPMRDRQGYF	TGTGCCAGCAGCCCTATGCGGGACAGACAGGGGTACTTC